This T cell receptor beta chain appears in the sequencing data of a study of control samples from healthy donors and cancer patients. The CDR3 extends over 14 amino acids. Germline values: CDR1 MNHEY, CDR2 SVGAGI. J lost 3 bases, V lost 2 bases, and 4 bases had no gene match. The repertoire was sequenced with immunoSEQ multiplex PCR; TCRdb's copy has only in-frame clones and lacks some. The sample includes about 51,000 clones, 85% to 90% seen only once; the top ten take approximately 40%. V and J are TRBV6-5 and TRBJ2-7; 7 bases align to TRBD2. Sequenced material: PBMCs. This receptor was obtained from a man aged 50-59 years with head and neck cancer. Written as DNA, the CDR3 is TGTGCCAGCAGTTACCGGGGGGAGAACTACGAGCAGTACTTC. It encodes CASSYRGENYEQYF.